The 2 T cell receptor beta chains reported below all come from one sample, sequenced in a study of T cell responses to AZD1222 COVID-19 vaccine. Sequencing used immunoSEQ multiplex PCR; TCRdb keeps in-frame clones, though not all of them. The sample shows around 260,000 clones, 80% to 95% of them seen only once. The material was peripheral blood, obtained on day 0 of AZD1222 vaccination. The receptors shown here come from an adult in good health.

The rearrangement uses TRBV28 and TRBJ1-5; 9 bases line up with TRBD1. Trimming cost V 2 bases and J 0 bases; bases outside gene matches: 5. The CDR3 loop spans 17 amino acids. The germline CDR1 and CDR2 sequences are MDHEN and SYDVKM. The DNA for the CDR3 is TGTGCCAGCAGTTTAGGGCACAGGGGGCTTAGCAATCAGCCCCAGCATTTT. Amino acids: CASSLGHRGLSNQPQHF.

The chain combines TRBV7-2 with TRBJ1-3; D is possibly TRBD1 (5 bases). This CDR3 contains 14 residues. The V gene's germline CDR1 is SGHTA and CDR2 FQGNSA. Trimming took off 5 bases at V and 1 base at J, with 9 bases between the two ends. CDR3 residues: CASSQGYSGNTIYF. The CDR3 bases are TGTGCCAGCAGCCAGGGTTATTCTGGAAACACCATATATTTT.